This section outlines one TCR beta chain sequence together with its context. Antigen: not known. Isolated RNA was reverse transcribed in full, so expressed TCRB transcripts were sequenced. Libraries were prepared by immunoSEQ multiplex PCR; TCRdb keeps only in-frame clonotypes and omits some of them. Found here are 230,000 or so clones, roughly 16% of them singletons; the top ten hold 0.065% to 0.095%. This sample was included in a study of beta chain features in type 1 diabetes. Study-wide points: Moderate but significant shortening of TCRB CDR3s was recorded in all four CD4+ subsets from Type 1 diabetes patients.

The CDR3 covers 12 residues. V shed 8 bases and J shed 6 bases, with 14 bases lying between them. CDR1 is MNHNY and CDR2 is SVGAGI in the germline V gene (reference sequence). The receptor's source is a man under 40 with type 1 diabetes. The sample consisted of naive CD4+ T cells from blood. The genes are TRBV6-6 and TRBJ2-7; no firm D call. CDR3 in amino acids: CASSRAPGEQYF. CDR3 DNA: TGTGCCAGCTCTAGAGCCCCGGGCGAGCAGTACTTC.